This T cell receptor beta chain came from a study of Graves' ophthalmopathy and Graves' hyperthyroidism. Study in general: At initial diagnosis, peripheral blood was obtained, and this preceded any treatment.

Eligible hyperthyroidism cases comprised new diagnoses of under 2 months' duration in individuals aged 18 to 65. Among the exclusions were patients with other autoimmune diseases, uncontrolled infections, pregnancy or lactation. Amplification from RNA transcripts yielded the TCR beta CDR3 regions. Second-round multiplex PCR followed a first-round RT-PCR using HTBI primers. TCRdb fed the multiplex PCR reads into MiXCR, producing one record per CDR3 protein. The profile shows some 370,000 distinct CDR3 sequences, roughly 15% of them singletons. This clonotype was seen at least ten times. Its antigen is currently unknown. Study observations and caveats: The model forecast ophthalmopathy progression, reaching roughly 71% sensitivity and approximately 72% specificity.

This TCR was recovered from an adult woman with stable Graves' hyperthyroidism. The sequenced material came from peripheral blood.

The CDR3 coding sequence is TGCAGCGTGGTTAGCGGGGGGTCCTACGAGCAGTACTTC. This sequence encodes CSVVSGGSYEQYF. The chain is built from TRBV29-1 and TRBJ2-7; 10 positions match TRBD2. V lost 6 bases to trimming and J lost 1 base; unmatched junction nucleotides: 3. In germline, CDR1 is SQVTM, CDR2 ANQGSEA. This CDR3 is built from 13 residues.